The rows below give T cell receptor beta chains drawn from one sample of a study of shared clonotypes between healthy human individuals. This table comes from immunoSEQ multiplex PCR, and its TCRdb copy is limited to in-frame clones, with some not included. Of some 630,000 clones in the sample, 55% to 75% are singletons; the top ten hold roughly 1.8%. Sequencing input: memory CD4+ T cells sorted from blood. These receptors were collected from a woman in her twenties or thirties in good health. Each CDR3 is given with its conserved first and last residue. Fields, in order: D gene, V gene, J gene, CDR3 length, CDR3 protein. D genes are given only for firm matches.

>TRBD1|TRBV28|TRBJ2-7|14
CASHAGTENYEQYF
>TRBD2|TRBV2|TRBJ2-1|16
CASSGVSGIGYNEQFF
>TRBD1|TRBV29-1|TRBJ2-7|12
CSVGTDYYEQYF
>-|TRBV21-1|TRBJ2-7|18
CASSKDPWGVVPPYEQYF
>TRBD1|TRBV29-1|TRBJ1-4|16
CSVAAGQGATNEKLFF
>TRBD1|TRBV5-6|TRBJ2-1|16
CASSLAGQGSYNEQFF
>-|TRBV5-1|TRBJ2-5|15
CASSTLAGEGETQYF
>-|TRBV11-2|TRBJ1-3|15
CASSSLKGSGNTIYF
>-|TRBV4-2|TRBJ2-2|16
CASSQDQGGSPGELFF
>-|TRBV19|TRBJ1-1|15
CASKSGANMNTEAFF
>-|TRBV14|TRBJ2-7|14
CASSQVKGWHEQYF
>-|TRBV5-1|TRBJ1-1|15
CASSLANSRNTEAFF